Following are 30 T cell receptor beta chains from one sample sequenced in a study of early T cells in non-severe SARS-CoV-2 infection. TCRdb analysed the 5' RACE reads with MiXCR anew, one entry per CDR3 protein. This sample yields about 50,000 distinct CDR3 sequences, of which around 6.5% are seen a single time; approximately 2.6% belongs to the top ten. This sample comprised whole blood, obtained at baseline. These receptors all stem from an adult who was a healthcare worker with PCR-confirmed SARS-CoV-2 infection or an uninfected control (not recorded which).

This clonotype came up once. A much larger clone differs by one base, so this may be a read error. This chain uses TRBV15 with TRBJ2-7; 7 bases fit TRBD1. Germline V gives CDR1 LNHNV, CDR2 YYDKDF (reference sequence). The CDR3 spans 15 residues. The CDR3 DNA follows: TGTGCCACCAGCAGAGATTTGGGACAGACTTACGAGCTGTACTTC. As protein: CATSRDLGQTYELYF.

This clonotype was seen more than once but under ten times. This sequence joins TRBV5-8 and TRBJ2-5, with 11 bases matching TRBD2. Trimming removed 4 bases from V and 5 bases from J; junction bases left unmatched: 7. CDR1 is SGHTS and CDR2 is YDEGEE in the germline V gene. This CDR3 has 15 amino acids. The CDR3 region is CASSLSGGAIETQYF. The CDR3 bases are TGTGCCAGCAGCCTTAGCGGGGGGGCCATTGAGACCCAGTACTTC.

This clonotype showed up many times. V is TRBV28 and J is TRBJ1-5; 7 positions agree with TRBD1. Trimming at V came to 2 bases and at J to 3 bases, leaving 1 base not matched to a gene. Looked up from germline, CDR1 is MDHEN and CDR2 is SYDVKM. The CDR3 consists of 14 residues. The CDR3 spells CASSLRGLNQPQHF. CDR3 DNA: TGTGCCAGCAGTTTAAGGGGGCTCAATCAGCCCCAGCATTTT.

This clonotype was seen at least ten times. The chain recombines TRBV5-4 with TRBJ2-1; 7 bases are a match to TRBD1. The CDR3 extends over 14 amino acids. V lost 2 bases to trimming and J lost 6 bases; unmatched junction nucleotides: 5. The germline V gene encodes CDR1 SGHNT and CDR2 YYREEE (reference sequence). CDR3 nucleotides: TGTGCCAGCAGCTTACAGGGGTTTATCAATGAGCAGTTCTTC. It yields the protein CASSLQGFINEQFF.

The table lists this clonotype with a few counts. The rearrangement links TRBV20-1 to TRBJ2-5; 12 nucleotides match TRBD2. The trim removed 2 bases at V and 7 bases at J, leaving 8 bases unmatched. The CDR3 length is 15 residues. Germline CDR1 is DFQATT and CDR2 is SNEGSKA (reference sequence). In DNA, the CDR3 is TGCAGTGCTAGACACCCTAGCGGGGGGGCCTTGACCCAGTACTTC. Protein sequence: CSARHPSGGALTQYF.

This clonotype was picked up many times. The rearrangement joins TRBV11-1 to TRBJ1-1; D ambiguous. The CDR3 sequence is 14 residues long. The germline V and J ends were trimmed by 5 bases and 7 bases, with 17 bases remaining between them. CDR1 SGHAT and CDR2 FQDESV come from the germline V gene (reference sequence). This chain's CDR3 is CASSLGRSSREAFF. The CDR3 DNA follows: TGTGCCAGCAGCCTAGGACGTAGCTCCCGTGAAGCTTTCTTT.

The chain uses TRBV7-3 and TRBJ2-3; TRBD2 is a possible D gene (5 bases). With 5 bases removed from V and 5 bases from J, the gap between germline ends came to 17 bases. The CDR3 contains 15 residues. Germline lookup yields CDR1 SGHTA and CDR2 FQGTGA. DNA for the CDR3: TGTGCCAGCAGCCTCGCCGTGGCGGGTCGAGATACGCAGTATTTT. It yields the protein CASSLAVAGRDTQYF.

This clonotype has only a few counts. J is TRBJ2-5 and V is TRBV3-1; D assignment may be TRBD1 or TRBD2 (5 bases each). V was shortened by 6 bases and J by 2 bases, with 13 bases between the two germline ends. CDR3 length equals 14 residues. The germline V gene has CDR1 LGHDT and CDR2 YNNKEL (reference sequence). CDR3 residues: CASSYPGPQETQYF. CDR3 nucleotides: TGTGCCAGCAGTTACCCGGGACCACAAGAGACCCAGTACTTC.

This clonotype has more than one count but fewer than ten. This chain uses TRBV12-3 or TRBV12-4 with TRBJ1-1, with D possibly TRBD1 on 6 matching bases. The V and J ends lost 5 bases and 7 bases respectively, with 14 bases between them. The CDR3 spans 13 residues. CDR3 sequence (DNA): TGTGCCAGCAGTGGGGCAGGGGTCGGTGAAGCTTTCTTT. It is translated as CASSGAGVGEAFF.

Only a few counts were recorded for this clonotype. The V and J genes are TRBV6-1 and TRBJ2-7, with 9 bases aligning to TRBD1. The CDR3 loop spans 17 amino acids. The V segment lost 6 bases and the J segment 5 bases; nucleotides outside the gene matches: 17. CDR1 and CDR2 from the germline V gene are MNHNS and SASEGT. The CDR3 DNA sequence: TGTGCCAGCAGGGCGACGCGCGGGACAGGGTTCTTTGACGAGCAGTACTTC. Protein sequence: CASRATRGTGFFDEQYF.

V gene TRBV10-3 combines with J gene TRBJ1-5, with unresolved D. The CDR3 covers 15 residues. CDR1 is ENHRY and CDR2 is SYGVKD in the germline V gene. Trimming took 10 bases from V and 3 from J, leaving 19 bases between them. Written as DNA, the CDR3 is TGTGCCACTCGCCCGCAAGGGCACACCAATCAGCCCCAGCATTTT. Translated: CATRPQGHTNQPQHF.

At least ten counts were recorded for this clonotype. This sequence joins TRBV12-3 or TRBV12-4 and TRBJ1-2, with D possibly TRBD1 on 5 matching bases. This CDR3 spans 12 amino acids. The V end lost 7 bases, the J end lost 5 bases, and 11 bases lay between the germline ends. The CDR3 region is CASTIGGYGYTF. CDR3 coding DNA: TGTGCCAGCACCATTGGGGGTTATGGCTACACCTTC.

This clonotype came up many times. J is TRBJ2-2 and V is TRBV6-1; no clear D gene. The CDR3 covers 14 residues. V lost 3 bases and J 3 bases, leaving 8 bases between the germline ends. The V gene's germline CDR1 is MNHNS and CDR2 SASEGT. The DNA of the CDR3 is TGTGCCAGCAGTGATCTGGGATACACCGGGGAGCTGTTTTTT. As protein: CASSDLGYTGELFF.

This chain connects TRBV6-5 to TRBJ2-7; D is undetermined. The germline gives CDR1 MNHEY, CDR2 SVGAGI. This CDR3 has 12 residues. V lost 6 bases to trimming and J lost 0 bases, with 6 bases between them. As DNA, the CDR3 is TGTGCCAGCAGCCCGGGCTCCTACGAGCAGTACTTC. Translation gives CASSPGSYEQYF.

This clonotype was found many times. The V call is TRBV18, the J call TRBJ1-1, with D unresolved. Between the trimmed V and J ends, which lost 2 bases and 5 bases, there was a span of 18 bases. Per germline, CDR1 KGHSH and CDR2 LQKENI. The CDR3 covers 16 residues. The CDR3 loop is CASSPSMDRSGTEAFF. The CDR3, as DNA: TGTGCCAGCTCACCATCCATGGACCGGTCGGGAACTGAAGCTTTCTTT.

This clonotype has only a few counts. The CDR3 reads CASAMRRDTQYF. The CDR3 DNA reads as TGTGCCAGCGCGATGCGGAGAGATACGCAGTATTTT. The chain links TRBV6-2 or TRBV6-3 to TRBJ2-3; D is undetermined. This CDR3 comprises 12 residues. The germline V and J ends were trimmed by 8 bases and 5 bases, with 11 bases remaining between them. Germline CDR1 reads MNHEY; CDR2 reads SVGEGT.

This clonotype was detected a few times. The rearrangement joins TRBV11-2 to TRBJ2-7, with TRBD1 matching 7 bases. Germline V lookup: CDR1 SGHAT, CDR2 FQNNGV. J gave up 3 bases and V 3 bases, and 5 bases lay outside the gene matches. The CDR3 covers 14 residues. The CDR3 reads CASSFDREYYEQYF. For the CDR3, the DNA is TGTGCCAGCAGCTTTGACAGGGAGTACTACGAGCAGTACTTC.

Turning to this clonotype: The conserved final phenylalanine or tryptophan is absent from the CDR3, which likely points to a read error. The DNA for the CDR3 is TGTGCCAGCAGCTTAGAGGGTTTGCCGGGGCTTTCCCGTGAAAACATTCAGTACTAC. Protein sequence: CASSLEGLPGLSRENIQYY. The chain recombines TRBV11-2 with TRBJ2-4, with D perhaps matching TRBD1 or TRBD2 (5 bases each). The V end lost 0 bases, the J end lost 5 bases, and 23 bases lay between the germline ends. CDR1 SGHAT and CDR2 FQNNGV come from the germline V gene. The CDR3 is 19 amino acids.

At least ten counts were recorded for this clonotype. The chain recombines TRBV12-5 with TRBJ2-1; no clear D. Trimming took 3 bases from V and 8 from J, leaving 17 bases between them. The CDR3 has 15 amino acids. Germline V gene lookup returns CDR1 LGHNT and CDR2 FRNRAP. This CDR3 is CASGFDGLPWDEQFF. As DNA, the CDR3 is TGTGCTAGTGGTTTTGACGGGCTCCCTTGGGATGAGCAGTTCTTC.

V is TRBV6-2 or TRBV6-3 and J is TRBJ2-7, with D possibly being TRBD2 (7 bases). CDR3 size: 14 residues. From germline, CDR1 is MNHEY and CDR2 SVGEGT. Trimming stripped 5 bases from V and 5 bases from J, with 16 bases between. Here the CDR3 DNA reads TGTGCCAGCAGTCCTCGACTAGGGGGGGACGAGCAGTACTTC. This encodes CASSPRLGGDEQYF.

This clonotype was seen repeatedly, ten times or more. The chain is built from TRBV7-2 and TRBJ1-5; 7 nucleotides line up with TRBD1. This CDR3 has 15 amino acids. Germline V lookup: CDR1 SGHTA, CDR2 FQGNSA. After removal of 5 bases from V and 6 bases from J, the junction contained 10 bases not matched to a gene. The CDR3 coding sequence is TGTGCCAGCAGCCCCCGGACAGGAGAGTCTCAGCCCCAGCATTTT. Encoded protein: CASSPRTGESQPQHF.

The table lists this clonotype with many counts. The J gene is TRBJ1-1, the V gene TRBV20-1; no definite D call. Germline assignment: CDR1 DFQATT and CDR2 SNEGSKA (reference sequence). The V gene lost 3 bases and the J gene lost 0 bases, with 14 bases spanning the gap. This CDR3 has 15 residues. CDR3 sequence: CSASDSGHLNTEAFF. For the CDR3, the DNA is TGCAGTGCTAGTGATTCGGGCCACTTGAACACTGAAGCTTTCTTT.

This clonotype was seen only a few times. This chain links TRBV20-1 with TRBJ2-1; D is ambiguous. Trimming removed 0 bases at V and 7 bases at J, with 4 bases between. CDR3 length: 11 residues. Germline CDR1 DFQATT, CDR2 SNEGSKA (reference sequence). CDR3: CSAREGNEQFF. As DNA, the CDR3 is TGCAGTGCTAGAGAAGGGAATGAGCAGTTCTTC.

There are a few counts of this clonotype. This chain links TRBV11-2 with TRBJ2-7; 7 bases match TRBD1. The V segment lost 5 bases and the J segment 0 bases; nucleotides outside the gene matches: 7. This CDR3 spans 15 amino acids. Germline CDR1 and CDR2: SGHAT and FQNNGV. The CDR3 is CASSLGQASSYEQYF. CDR3 DNA sequence: TGTGCCAGCAGCCTCGGACAGGCGAGCTCCTACGAGCAGTACTTC.

There are many counts of this clonotype. V and J are TRBV6-6 and TRBJ1-5; D is ambiguous. There are 13 residues in the CDR3. V was shortened by 5 bases and J by 4 bases, with 9 bases between the two germline ends. Germline values: CDR1 MNHNY, CDR2 SVGAGI (reference sequence). The CDR3 nucleotides read TGTGCCAGCAGTCGGGCCATTAATCAGCCCCAGCATTTT. Its translation: CASSRAINQPQHF.

V and J are TRBV5-1 and TRBJ1-1, with no clear D. CDR3 length equals 14 residues. With 4 bases removed from V and 1 base from J, the gap between germline ends came to 11 bases. The V gene's germline CDR1 is SGHRS and CDR2 YFSETQ. The CDR3 DNA sequence: TGCGCCAGCAGCACATTGCCGGAGAACACTGAAGCTTTCTTT. This translates into CASSTLPENTEAFF. The variable domain in full, with the rest retrieved from reference TRBV5-1 and TRBJ1-1, is KAGVTQTPRYLIKTRGQQVTLSCSPISGHRSVSWYQQTPGQGLQFLFEYFSETQRNKGNFPGRFSGRQFSNSRSEMNVSTLELGDSALYLCASSTLPENTEAFFGQGTRLTVV.

This sequence joins TRBV27 and TRBJ2-7; D is unclear. The CDR3 runs 14 residues. Germline CDR1 reads MNHEY; CDR2 reads SMNVEV (reference sequence). The V and J ends lost 5 bases and 2 bases respectively, with 13 bases between them. DNA for the CDR3: TGTGCCAGCAGTGGCGTGGACGGAACCTACGAGCAGTACTTC. Translation: CASSGVDGTYEQYF.

This clonotype was detected a few times. This chain joins TRBV18 and TRBJ2-7; 7 positions agree with TRBD1. V lost 6 bases and J lost 3; bases outside the gene matches: 5. CDR1 is KGHSH, CDR2 LQKENI, per germline. This CDR3 has 13 amino acids. The CDR3 sequence is CASSRDSNYEQYF. The DNA for the CDR3 is TGTGCCAGCTCCCGGGACAGCAACTACGAGCAGTACTTC.

This clonotype was observed at least ten times. The chain couples TRBV7-6 to TRBJ2-5; 7 positions match TRBD2. The CDR3 is 14 residues long. The germline gives CDR1 SGHVS, CDR2 FNYEAQ. V shed 2 bases and J 1 base; nucleotides not matched to a gene: 1. CDR3 loop: CASSLQRGQETQYF. The CDR3 nucleotides are TGTGCCAGCAGCTTACAGCGGGGCCAAGAGACCCAGTACTTC. Filled out from reference TRBV7-6 and TRBJ2-5, the complete variable domain reads GAGVSQSPRYKVTKRGQDVALRCDPISGHVSLYWYRQALGQGPEFLTYFNYEAQQDKSGLPNDRFSAERPEGSISTLTIQRTEQRDSAMYRCASSLQRGQETQYFGPGTRLLVL.

This clonotype occurred a few times. This sequence joins TRBV5-1 and TRBJ2-7, with 15 bases aligning to TRBD2. Germline loops: CDR1 SGHRS, CDR2 YFSETQ. The CDR3 contains 17 residues. The V segment lost 3 bases and the J segment 3 bases; nucleotides outside the gene matches: 7. Written as DNA, the CDR3 is TGCGCCAGCAGCTCCGGGACTAGCGGGGGGAGTTACTACGAGCAGTACTTC. This translates into CASSSGTSGGSYYEQYF.